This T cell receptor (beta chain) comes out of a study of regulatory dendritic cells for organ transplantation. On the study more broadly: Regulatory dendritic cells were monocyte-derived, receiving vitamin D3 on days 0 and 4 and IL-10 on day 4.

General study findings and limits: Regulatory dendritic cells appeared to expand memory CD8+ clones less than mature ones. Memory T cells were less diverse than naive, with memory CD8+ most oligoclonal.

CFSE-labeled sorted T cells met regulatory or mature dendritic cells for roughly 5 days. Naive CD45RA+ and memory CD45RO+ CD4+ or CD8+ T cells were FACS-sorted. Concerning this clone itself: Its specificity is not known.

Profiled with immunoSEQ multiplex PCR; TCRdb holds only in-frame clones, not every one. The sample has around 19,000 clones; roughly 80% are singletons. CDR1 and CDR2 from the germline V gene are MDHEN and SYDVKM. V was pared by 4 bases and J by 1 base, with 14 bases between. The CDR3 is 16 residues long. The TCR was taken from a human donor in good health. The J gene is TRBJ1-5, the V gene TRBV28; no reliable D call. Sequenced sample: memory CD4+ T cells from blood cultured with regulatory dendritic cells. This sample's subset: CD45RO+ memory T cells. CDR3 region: CASSSLGSPSNQPQHF. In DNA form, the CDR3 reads TGTGCCAGCAGTTCATTGGGATCCCCCAGCAATCAGCCCCAGCATTTT.